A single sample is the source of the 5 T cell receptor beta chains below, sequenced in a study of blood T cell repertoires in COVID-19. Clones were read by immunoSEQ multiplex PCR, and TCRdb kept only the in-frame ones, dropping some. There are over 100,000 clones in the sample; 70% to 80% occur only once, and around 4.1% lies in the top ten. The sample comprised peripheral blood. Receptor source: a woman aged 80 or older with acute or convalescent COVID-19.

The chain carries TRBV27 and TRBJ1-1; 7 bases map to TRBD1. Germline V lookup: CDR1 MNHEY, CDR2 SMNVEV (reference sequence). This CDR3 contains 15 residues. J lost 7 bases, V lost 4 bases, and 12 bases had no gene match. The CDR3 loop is CASSSWGQPFSEAFF. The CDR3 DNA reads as TGTGCCAGCAGTTCCTGGGGACAGCCGTTTAGTGAAGCTTTCTTT.

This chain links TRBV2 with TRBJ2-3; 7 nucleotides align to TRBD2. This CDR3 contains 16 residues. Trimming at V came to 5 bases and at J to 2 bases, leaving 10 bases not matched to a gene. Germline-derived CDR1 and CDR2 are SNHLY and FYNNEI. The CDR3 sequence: CASSPGLNADTDTQYF. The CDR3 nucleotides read TGTGCCAGCAGTCCGGGACTAAACGCAGACACAGATACGCAGTATTTT.

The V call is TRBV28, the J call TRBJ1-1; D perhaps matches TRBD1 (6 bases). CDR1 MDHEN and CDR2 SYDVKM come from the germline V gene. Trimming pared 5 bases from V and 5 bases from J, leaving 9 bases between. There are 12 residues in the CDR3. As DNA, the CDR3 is TGTGCCAGCAGTGACAGGTTAACTGAAGCTTTCTTT. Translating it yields CASSDRLTEAFF.

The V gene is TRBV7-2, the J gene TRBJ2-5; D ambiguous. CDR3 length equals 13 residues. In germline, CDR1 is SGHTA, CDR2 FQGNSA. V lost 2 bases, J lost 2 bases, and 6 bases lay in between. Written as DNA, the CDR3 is TGTGCCAGCAGCTTACACATTCAAGAGACCCAGTACTTC. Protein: CASSLHIQETQYF.

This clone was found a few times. This CDR3 reads CASSSNRESPLHF. The CDR3 region has the DNA TGTGCCAGCAGCTCAAACAGGGAATCACCCCTCCACTTT. The V call is TRBV6-5, the J call TRBJ1-6, with D possibly matching TRBD1 (6 bases). CDR1 is MNHEY and CDR2 is SVGAGI in the germline V gene. The V gene lost 6 bases and the J gene lost 10 bases, with 13 bases spanning the gap. CDR3 length equals 13 residues.